These T cell receptor beta chains were read from a single sample in a study of regulatory T cells in long-lasting Graves disease. Using its own MiXCR run on the multiplex PCR reads, TCRdb lists one record per CDR3 protein. This sample has 400,000 to 500,000 distinct CDR3 sequences; approximately 21% occur once, and the top ten carry less than 9%. This sample comprised peripheral blood mononuclear cells (PBMCs), obtained when the disease was refractory, from a patient treated with antithyroid drugs. Receptor source: a female donor with Graves disease. Each CDR3 is given with its conserved first and last residue. Each record gives: clone size, J gene, V gene, D gene, CDR3 DNA, CDR3 protein. A D gene is named only where the DNA matches it firmly. A clone size is listed for some rows: how often the clone was seen (once, few, many), or a class if it is expanded.

size: once
J: TRBJ1-5
V: TRBV28
D: NA
DNA: TGTGCCAGCAGTCCCCGCCCAGGGTCGCCCCAGCATTTT
CDR3: CASSPRPGSPQHF

size: NA
J: TRBJ1-1
V: TRBV4-1
D: NA
DNA: TGCGCCAGCAGCCCCTGGGGGGGGACATTTGAAGCTTTCTTT
CDR3: CASSPWGGTFEAFF

size: many
J: TRBJ1-6
V: TRBV6-1
D: NA
DNA: TGTGCCAGCAGTGTAGATCGGGACCGAAATTCACCCCTCCACTTT
CDR3: CASSVDRDRNSPLHF

size: NA
J: TRBJ1-1
V: TRBV11-2
D: NA
DNA: TGTGCCAGCAGCTTATTGGATAACATGAACACTGAAGCTTTCTTT
CDR3: CASSLLDNMNTEAFF

size: few
J: TRBJ2-2
V: TRBV28
D: TRBD2
DNA: TGTGCCAGCAGCCCCCCAGCGGGAGGACGAAAATACACCGGGGAGCTGTTTTTT
CDR3: CASSPPAGGRKYTGELFF

size: many
J: TRBJ2-5
V: TRBV6-5
D: NA
DNA: TGTGCCAGCAGTTACTCGGTGATGCTTCAAGAGACCCAGTACTTC
CDR3: CASSYSVMLQETQYF

size: many
J: TRBJ1-2
V: TRBV28
D: TRBD1
DNA: TGTGCCAGCACCTCGGACAGGGCCTATGGCTACACCTTC
CDR3: CASTSDRAYGYTF

size: few
J: TRBJ1-3
V: TRBV7-2
D: NA
DNA: TGTGCCTCCGGGGGGGGGAACCCTGGAAACACCATATATTTT
CDR3: CASGGGNPGNTIYF

size: many
J: TRBJ1-2
V: TRBV12-3/TRBV12-4
D: TRBD1
DNA: TGTGCCAGCACCTGGACAGGGCGGTATGGCTACACCTTC
CDR3: CASTWTGRYGYTF

size: once
J: TRBJ2-1
V: TRBV28
D: NA
DNA: TGTGCCAGCAGTCAGTTGTCCGGCAGGGTTCGGAATGAGCAGTTCTTC
CDR3: CASSQLSGRVRNEQFF

size: NA
J: TRBJ1-2
V: TRBV19
D: NA
DNA: TGTGCCAGTAGTCCCCCGGGCGGCAATGCCAACTATGGCTACACCTTC
CDR3: CASSPPGGNANYGYTF

size: few
J: TRBJ2-7
V: TRBV4-2
D: NA
DNA: TGTGCCAGCAGCCAAGATGCCCTCTACGAGCAGTACTTC
CDR3: CASSQDALYEQYF